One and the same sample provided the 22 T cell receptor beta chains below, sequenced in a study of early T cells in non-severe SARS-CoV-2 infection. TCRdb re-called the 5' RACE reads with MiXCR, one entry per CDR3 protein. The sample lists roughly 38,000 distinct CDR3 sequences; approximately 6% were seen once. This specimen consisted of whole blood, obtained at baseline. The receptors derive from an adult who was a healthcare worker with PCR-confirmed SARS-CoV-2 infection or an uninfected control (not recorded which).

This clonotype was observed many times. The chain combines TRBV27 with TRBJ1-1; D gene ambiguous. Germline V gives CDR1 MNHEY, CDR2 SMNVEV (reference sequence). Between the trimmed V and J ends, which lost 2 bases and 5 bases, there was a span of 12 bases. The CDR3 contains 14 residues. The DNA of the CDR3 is TGTGCCAGCAGTTTAAAGTCAGAAGGGACTGAAGCTTTCTTT. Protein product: CASSLKSEGTEAFF.

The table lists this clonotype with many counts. CDR3 in DNA: TGTGCCAGCAGCTTAATAATAGCGGGGGCCCTCACAGATACGCAGTATTTT. Its translation: CASSLIIAGALTDTQYF. V gene TRBV11-2 combines with J gene TRBJ2-3, with 9 positions matching TRBD2. Germline CDR1 reads SGHAT; CDR2 reads FQNNGV. Losses at the gene ends were 2 bases for V and 2 bases for J; bases not matched to a gene: 8. The CDR3 runs to 17 residues.

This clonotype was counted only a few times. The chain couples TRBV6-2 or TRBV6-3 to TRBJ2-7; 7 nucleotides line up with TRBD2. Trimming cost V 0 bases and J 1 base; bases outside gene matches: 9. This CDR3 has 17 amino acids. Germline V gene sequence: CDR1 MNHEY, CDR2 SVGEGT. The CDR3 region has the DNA TGTGCCAGCAGTTACTCGTCTTCTCGGGGAGGGTCCTACGAGCAGTACTTC. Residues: CASSYSSSRGGSYEQYF.

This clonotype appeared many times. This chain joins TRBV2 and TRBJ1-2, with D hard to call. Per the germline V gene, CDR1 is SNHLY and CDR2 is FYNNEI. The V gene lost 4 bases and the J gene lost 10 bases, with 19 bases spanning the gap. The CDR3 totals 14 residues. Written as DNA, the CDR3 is TGTGCCAGCAGTGTGGACCCCGGGGTATCTTTCTACACCTTC. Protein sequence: CASSVDPGVSFYTF.

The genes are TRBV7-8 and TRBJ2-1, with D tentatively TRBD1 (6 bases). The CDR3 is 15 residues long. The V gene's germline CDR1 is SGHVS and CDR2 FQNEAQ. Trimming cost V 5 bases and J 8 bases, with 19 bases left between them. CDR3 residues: CASSPGDGLGHEQFF. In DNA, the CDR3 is TGTGCCAGCAGCCCAGGGGACGGGTTGGGGCATGAGCAGTTCTTC.

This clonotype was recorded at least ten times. The CDR3 reads CASQLSGRRYEQYF. The CDR3 DNA reads as TGTGCCAGCCAACTTAGCGGGAGGCGCTACGAGCAGTACTTC. The V gene is TRBV21-1, the J gene TRBJ2-7; the table's D call TRBD2 went unverified against the DNA. TRBV21-1 is recorded as a pseudogene. There are 14 residues in the CDR3.

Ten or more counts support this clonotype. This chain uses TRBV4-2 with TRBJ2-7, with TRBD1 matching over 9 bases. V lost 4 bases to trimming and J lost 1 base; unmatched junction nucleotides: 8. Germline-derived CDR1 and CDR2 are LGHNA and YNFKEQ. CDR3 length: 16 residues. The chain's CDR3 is CASSRLIGQGSYEQYF. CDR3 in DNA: TGTGCCAGCAGCCGGTTAATAGGACAGGGGTCCTACGAGCAGTACTTC.

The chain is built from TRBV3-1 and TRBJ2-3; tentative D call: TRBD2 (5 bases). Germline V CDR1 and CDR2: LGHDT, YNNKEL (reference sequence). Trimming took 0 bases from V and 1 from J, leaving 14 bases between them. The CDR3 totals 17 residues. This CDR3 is CASSQDDTPRGTDTQYF. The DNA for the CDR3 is TGTGCCAGCAGCCAAGACGACACTCCGAGGGGCACAGATACGCAGTATTTT.

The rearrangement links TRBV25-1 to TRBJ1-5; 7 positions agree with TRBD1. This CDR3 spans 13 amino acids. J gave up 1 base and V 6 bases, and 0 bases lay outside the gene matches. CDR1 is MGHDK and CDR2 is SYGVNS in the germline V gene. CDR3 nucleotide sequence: TGTGCCAGCAGACAGGGGAGCAATCAGCCCCAGCATTTT. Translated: CASRQGSNQPQHF.

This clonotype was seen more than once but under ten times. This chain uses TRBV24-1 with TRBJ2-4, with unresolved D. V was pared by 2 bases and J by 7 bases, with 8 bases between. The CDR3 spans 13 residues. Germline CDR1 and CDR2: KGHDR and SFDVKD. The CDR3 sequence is CATSDWRSNIQYF. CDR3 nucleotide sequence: TGTGCCACCAGTGATTGGCGGAGCAACATTCAGTACTTC.

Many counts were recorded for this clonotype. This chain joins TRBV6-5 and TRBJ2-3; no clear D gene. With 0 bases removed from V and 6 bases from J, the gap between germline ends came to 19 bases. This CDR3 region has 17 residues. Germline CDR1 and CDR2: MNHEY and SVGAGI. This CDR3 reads CASSYSFQDVFLDTQYF. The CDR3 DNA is TGTGCCAGCAGTTACTCGTTCCAGGACGTTTTTTTGGATACGCAGTATTTT.

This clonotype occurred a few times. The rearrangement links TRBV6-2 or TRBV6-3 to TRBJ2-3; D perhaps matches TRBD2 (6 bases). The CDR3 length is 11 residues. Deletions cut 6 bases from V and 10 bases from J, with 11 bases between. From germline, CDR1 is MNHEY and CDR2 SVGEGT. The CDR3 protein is CASRLAGSQYF. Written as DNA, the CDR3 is TGTGCCAGCAGACTAGCCGGGTCGCAGTATTTT.

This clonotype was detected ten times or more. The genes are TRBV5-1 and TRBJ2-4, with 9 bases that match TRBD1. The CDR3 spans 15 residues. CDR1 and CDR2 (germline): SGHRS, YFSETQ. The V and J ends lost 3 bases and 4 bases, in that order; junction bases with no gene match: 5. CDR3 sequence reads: CASSSSGTGKNIQYF. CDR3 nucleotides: TGCGCCAGCAGCTCATCCGGGACAGGGAAAAACATTCAGTACTTC. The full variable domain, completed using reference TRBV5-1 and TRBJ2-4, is KAGVTQTPRYLIKTRGQQVTLSCSPISGHRSVSWYQQTPGQGLQFLFEYFSETQRNKGNFPGRFSGRQFSNSRSEMNVSTLELGDSALYLCASSSSGTGKNIQYFGAGTRLSVL.

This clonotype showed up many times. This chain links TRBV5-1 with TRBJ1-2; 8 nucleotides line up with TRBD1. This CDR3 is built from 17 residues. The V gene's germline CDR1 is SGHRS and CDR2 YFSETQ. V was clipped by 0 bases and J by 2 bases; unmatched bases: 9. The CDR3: CASSLGTPGGRNYGYTF. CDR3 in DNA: TGCGCCAGCAGCTTGGGTACCCCAGGGGGCAGAAACTATGGCTACACCTTC.

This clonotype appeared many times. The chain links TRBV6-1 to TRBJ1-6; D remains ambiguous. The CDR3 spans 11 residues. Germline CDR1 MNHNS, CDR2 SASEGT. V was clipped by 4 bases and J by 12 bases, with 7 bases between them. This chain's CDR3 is CASSGNGPLHF. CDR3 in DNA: TGTGCCAGCAGTGGTAATGGACCCCTCCACTTT.

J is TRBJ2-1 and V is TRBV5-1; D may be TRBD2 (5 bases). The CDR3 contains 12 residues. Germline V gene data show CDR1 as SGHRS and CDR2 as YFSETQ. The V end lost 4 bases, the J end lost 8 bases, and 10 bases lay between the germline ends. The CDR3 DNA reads TGCGCCAGCAGCGAGGGCCGTGATGAGCAGTTCTTC. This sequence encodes CASSEGRDEQFF. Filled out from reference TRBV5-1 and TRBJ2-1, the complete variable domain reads KAGVTQTPRYLIKTRGQQVTLSCSPISGHRSVSWYQQTPGQGLQFLFEYFSETQRNKGNFPGRFSGRQFSNSRSEMNVSTLELGDSALYLCASSEGRDEQFFGPGTRLTVL.

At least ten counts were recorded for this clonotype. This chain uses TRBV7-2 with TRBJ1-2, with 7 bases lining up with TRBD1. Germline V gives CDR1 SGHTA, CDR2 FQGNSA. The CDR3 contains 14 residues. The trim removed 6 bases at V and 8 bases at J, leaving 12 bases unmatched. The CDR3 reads CASRLGDRGRGYTF. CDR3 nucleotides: TGTGCCAGCAGGCTGGGGGACAGAGGGAGGGGCTACACCTTC.

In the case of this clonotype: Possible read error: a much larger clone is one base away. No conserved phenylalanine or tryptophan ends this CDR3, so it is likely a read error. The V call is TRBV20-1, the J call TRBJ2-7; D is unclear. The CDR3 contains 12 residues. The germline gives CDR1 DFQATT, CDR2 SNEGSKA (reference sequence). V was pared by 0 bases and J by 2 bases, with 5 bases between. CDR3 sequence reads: CSARDLAYEQYL. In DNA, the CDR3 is TGCAGTGCTAGAGATCTGGCCTACGAGCAGTACCTC.

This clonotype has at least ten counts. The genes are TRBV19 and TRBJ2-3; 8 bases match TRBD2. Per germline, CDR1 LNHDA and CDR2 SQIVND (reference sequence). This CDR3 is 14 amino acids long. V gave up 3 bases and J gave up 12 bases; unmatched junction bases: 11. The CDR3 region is CASSMPQLAASQYF. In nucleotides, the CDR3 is TGTGCCAGTAGTATGCCCCAACTAGCGGCGAGTCAGTATTTT.

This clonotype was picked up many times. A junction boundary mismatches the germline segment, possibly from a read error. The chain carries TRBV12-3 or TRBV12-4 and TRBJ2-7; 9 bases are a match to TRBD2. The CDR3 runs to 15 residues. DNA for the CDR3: TGTGCCAGCAGCTTAGCGGGGGACTCTTCCTACGAGCAGTACTTC. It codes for CASSLAGDSSYEQYF.

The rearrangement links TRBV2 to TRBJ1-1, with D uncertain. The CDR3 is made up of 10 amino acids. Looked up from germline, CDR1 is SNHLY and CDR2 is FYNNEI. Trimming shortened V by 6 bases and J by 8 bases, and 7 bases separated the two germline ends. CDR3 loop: CASSVIEAFF. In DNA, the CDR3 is TGTGCCAGCAGCGTGATAGAAGCTTTCTTT.

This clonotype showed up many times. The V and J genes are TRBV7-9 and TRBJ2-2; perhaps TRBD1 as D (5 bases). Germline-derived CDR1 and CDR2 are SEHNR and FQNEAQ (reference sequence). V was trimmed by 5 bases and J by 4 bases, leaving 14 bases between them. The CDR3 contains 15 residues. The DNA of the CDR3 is TGTGCCAGCAGCCTAAGGGGCAGAAGCACCGGGGAGCTGTTTTTT. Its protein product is CASSLRGRSTGELFF.